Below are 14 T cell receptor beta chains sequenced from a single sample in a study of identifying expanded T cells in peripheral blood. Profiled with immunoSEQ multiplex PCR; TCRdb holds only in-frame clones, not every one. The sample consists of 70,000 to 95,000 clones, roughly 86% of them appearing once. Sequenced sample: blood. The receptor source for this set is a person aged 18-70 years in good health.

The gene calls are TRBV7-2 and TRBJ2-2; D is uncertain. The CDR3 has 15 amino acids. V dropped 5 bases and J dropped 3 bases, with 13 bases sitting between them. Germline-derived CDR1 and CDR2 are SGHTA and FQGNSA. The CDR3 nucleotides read TGTGCCAGCAGCCACCGAAACATGTACACCGGGGAGCTGTTTTTT. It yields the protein CASSHRNMYTGELFF.

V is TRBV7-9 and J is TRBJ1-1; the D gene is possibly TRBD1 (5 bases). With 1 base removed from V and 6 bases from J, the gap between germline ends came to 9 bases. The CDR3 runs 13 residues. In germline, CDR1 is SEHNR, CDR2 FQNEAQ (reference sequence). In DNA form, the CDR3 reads TGTGCCAGCAGCTTAGAGGGGTTCGCTGAAGCTTTCTTT. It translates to CASSLEGFAEAFF. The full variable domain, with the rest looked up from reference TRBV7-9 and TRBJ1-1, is DTGVSQNPRHKITKRGQNVTFRCDPISEHNRLYWYRQTLGQGPEFLTYFQNEAQLEKSRLLSDRFSAERPKGSFSTLEIQRTEQGDSAMYLCASSLEGFAEAFFGQGTRLTVV.

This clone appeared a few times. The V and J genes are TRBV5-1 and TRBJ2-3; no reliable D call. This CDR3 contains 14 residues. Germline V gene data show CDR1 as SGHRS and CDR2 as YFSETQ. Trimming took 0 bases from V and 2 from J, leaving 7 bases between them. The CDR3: CASSLGKATDTQYF. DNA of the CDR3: TGCGCCAGCAGCTTGGGGAAAGCCACAGATACGCAGTATTTT.

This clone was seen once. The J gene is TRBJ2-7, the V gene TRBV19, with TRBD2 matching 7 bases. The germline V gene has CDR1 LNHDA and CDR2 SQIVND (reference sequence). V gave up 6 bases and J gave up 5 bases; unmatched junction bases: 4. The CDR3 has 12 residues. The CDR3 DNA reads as TGTGCCAGTAGCGGGGGGTTCAACGAGCAGTACTTC. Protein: CASSGGFNEQYF.

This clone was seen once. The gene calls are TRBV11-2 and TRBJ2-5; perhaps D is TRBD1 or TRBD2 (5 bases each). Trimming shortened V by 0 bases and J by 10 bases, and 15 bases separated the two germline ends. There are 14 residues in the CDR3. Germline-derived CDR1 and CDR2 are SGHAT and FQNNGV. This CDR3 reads CASSLERDQQVQYF. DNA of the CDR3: TGTGCCAGCAGCTTAGAAAGGGACCAGCAGGTCCAGTACTTC.

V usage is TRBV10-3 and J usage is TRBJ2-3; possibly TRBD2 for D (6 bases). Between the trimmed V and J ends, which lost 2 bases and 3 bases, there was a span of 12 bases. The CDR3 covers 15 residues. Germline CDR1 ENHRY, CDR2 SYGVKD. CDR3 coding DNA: TGTGCCATCAGTGAGACCGCGGGGACGACAGATACGCAGTATTTT. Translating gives CAISETAGTTDTQYF.

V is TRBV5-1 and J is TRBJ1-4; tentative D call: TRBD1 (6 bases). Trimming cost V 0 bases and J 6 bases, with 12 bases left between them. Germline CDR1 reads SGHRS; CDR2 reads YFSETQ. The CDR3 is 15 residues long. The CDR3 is CASSLAGTLDEKLFF. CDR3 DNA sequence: TGCGCCAGCAGCTTGGCCGGGACATTGGATGAAAAACTGTTTTTT.

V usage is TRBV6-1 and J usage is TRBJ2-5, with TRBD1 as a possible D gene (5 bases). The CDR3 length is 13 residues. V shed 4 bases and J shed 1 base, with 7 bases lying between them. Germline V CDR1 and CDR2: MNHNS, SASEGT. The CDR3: CASSGQLQETQYF. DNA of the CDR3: TGTGCCAGCAGTGGACAGCTCCAAGAGACCCAGTACTTC.

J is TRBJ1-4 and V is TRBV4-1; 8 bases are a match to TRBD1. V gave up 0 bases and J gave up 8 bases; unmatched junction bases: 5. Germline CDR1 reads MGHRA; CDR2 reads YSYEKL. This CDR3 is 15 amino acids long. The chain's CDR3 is CASSQDGQGYEKLFF. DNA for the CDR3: TGCGCCAGCAGCCAAGACGGACAGGGCTACGAAAAACTGTTTTTT.

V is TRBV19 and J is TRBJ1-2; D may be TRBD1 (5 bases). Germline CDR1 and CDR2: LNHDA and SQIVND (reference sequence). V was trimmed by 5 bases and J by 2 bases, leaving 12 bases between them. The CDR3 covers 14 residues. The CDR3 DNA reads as TGTGCCAGTAGTGTCAGACAGTCGAACTATGGCTACACCTTC. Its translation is CASSVRQSNYGYTF. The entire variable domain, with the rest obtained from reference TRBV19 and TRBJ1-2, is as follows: DGGITQSPKYLFRKEGQNVTLSCEQNLNHDAMYWYRQDPGQGLRLIYYSQIVNDFQKGDIAEGYSVSREKKESFPLTVTSAQKNPTAFYLCASSVRQSNYGYTFGSGTRLTVV.

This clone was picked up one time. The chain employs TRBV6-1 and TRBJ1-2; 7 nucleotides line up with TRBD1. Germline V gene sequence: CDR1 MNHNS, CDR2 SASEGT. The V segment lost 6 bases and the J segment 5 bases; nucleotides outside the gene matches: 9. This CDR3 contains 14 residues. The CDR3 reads CASRYRGREYGYTF. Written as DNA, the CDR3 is TGTGCCAGCAGGTACAGGGGTCGTGAATATGGCTACACCTTC.

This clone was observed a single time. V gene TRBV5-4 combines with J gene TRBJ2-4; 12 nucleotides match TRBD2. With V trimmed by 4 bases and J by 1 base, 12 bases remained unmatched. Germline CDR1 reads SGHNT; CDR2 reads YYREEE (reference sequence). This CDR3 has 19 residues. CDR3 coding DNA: TGTGCCAGCAGCGAGCCGGGACTAGCGGGCCCTATGGCCAAAAACATTCAGTACTTC. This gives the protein CASSEPGLAGPMAKNIQYF.

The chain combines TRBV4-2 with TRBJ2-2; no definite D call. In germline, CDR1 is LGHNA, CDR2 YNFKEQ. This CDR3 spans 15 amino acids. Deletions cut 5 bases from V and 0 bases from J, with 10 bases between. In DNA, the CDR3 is TGTGCCAGCAGCAAGACAACGGCGAACACCGGGGAGCTGTTTTTT. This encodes CASSKTTANTGELFF.

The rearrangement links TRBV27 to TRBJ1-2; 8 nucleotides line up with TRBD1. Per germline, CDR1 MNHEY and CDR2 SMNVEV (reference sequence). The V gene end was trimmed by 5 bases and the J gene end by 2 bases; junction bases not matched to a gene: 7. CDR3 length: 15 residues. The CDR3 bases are TGTGCCAGCAGTACGAACAGGGGGGGGAACTATGGCTACACCTTC. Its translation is CASSTNRGGNYGYTF.